This TCR beta chain is from a study of neoadjuvant anti-PD-1 for oral cavity cancer. Overall study results and limits: Higher pretreatment Treg/Th17 ratios tracked higher pretreatment blood clonality. TCR analyses covered only a few patients per response group.

The CDR3 has 11 amino acids. V gave up 4 bases and J gave up 2 bases, with 3 bases separating them. Germline CDR1 SGHRS, CDR2 YFSETQ. Some clones are missing from TCRdb's copy, which holds only in-frame ones; the method was immunoSEQ multiplex PCR. The sample comprises some 15,000 clones, approximately 65% of which are singletons, and 2% to 3% rests with the top ten. Details on this clone: The target antigen is unknown.

The V and J genes are TRBV5-1 and TRBJ2-5; D gene ambiguous. Sample: PBMCs, taken before nivolumab (anti-PD-1) treatment. This receptor was taken from a person between 35 and 79 years old with oral cavity squamous cell carcinoma. The CDR3 protein is CASSQQETQYF. Written as DNA, the CDR3 is TGCGCCAGCAGCCAACAAGAGACCCAGTACTTC. Combining the CDR3 with reference TRBV5-1 and TRBJ2-5 gives the whole variable domain KAGVTQTPRYLIKTRGQQVTLSCSPISGHRSVSWYQQTPGQGLQFLFEYFSETQRNKGNFPGRFSGRQFSNSRSEMNVSTLELGDSALYLCASSQQETQYFGPGTRLLVL.